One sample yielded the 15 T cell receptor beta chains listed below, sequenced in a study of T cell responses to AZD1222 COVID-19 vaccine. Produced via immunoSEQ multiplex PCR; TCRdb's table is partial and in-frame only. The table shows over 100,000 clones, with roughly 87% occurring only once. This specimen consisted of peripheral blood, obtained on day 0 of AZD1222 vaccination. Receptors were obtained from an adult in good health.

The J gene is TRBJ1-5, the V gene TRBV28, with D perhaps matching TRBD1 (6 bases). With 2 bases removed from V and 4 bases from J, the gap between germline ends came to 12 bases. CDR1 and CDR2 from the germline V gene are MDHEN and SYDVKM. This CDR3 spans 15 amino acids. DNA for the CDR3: TGTGCCAGCAGTTTAACGGGCAGGGGTAATCAGCCCCAGCATTTT. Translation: CASSLTGRGNQPQHF.

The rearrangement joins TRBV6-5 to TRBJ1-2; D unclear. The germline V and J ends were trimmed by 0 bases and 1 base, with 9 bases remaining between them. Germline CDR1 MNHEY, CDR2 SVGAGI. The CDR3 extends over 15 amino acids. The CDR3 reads CASSYSASLNYGYTF. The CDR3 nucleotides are TGTGCCAGCAGTTACTCAGCTTCACTTAACTATGGCTACACCTTC.

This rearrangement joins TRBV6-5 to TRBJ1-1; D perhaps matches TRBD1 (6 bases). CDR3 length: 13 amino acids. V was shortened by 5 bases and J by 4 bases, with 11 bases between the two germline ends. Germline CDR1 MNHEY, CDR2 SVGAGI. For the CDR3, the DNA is TGTGCCAGCAGTCTCCAGGGGTTCACTGAAGCTTTCTTT. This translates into CASSLQGFTEAFF.

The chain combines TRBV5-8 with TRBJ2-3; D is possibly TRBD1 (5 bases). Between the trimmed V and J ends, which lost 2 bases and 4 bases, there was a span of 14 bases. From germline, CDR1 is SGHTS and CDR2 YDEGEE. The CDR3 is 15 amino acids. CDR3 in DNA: TGTGCCAGCAGCTTTTTCCAGGGTGGCCCAGATACGCAGTATTTT. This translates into CASSFFQGGPDTQYF.

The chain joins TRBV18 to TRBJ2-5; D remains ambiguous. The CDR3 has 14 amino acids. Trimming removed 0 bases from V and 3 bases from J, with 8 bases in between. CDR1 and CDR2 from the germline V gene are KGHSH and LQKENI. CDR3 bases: TGTGCCAGCTCACCACCGGTCCTTAAAGAGACCCAGTACTTC. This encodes CASSPPVLKETQYF.

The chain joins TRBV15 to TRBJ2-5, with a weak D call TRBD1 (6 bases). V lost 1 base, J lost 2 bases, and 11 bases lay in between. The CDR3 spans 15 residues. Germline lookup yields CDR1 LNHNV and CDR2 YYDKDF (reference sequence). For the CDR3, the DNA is TGTGCCACCAGCAGAGTCAGTGGACAGCAAGAGACCCAGTACTTC. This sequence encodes CATSRVSGQQETQYF.

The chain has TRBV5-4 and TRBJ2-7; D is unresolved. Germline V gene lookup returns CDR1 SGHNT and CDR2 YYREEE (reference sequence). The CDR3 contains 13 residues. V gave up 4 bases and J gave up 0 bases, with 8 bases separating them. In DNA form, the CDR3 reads TGTGCCAGCAGCCCTCGTAGCTCCTACGAGCAGTACTTC. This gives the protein CASSPRSSYEQYF.

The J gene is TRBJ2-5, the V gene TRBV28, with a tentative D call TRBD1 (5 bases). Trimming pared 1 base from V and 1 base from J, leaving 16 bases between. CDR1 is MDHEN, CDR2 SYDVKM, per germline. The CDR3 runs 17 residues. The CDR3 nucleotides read TGTGCCAGCAGTTTATTGGGGTCAGAAGGGGTCCAAGAGACCCAGTACTTC. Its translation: CASSLLGSEGVQETQYF.

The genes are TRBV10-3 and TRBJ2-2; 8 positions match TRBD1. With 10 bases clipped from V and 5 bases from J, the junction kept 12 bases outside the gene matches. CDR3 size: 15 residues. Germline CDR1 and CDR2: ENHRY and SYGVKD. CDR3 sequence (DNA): TGTGCCACCGGGGACAGGCCCGAACAGACCGGGGAGCTGTTTTTT. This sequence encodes CATGDRPEQTGELFF.

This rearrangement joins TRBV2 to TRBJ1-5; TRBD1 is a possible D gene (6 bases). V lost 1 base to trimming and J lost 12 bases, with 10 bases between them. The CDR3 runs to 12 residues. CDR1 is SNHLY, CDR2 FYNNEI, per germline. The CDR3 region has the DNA TGTGCCAGCAGTGAAGGTTGGGGACACCAGCATTTT. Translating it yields CASSEGWGHQHF.

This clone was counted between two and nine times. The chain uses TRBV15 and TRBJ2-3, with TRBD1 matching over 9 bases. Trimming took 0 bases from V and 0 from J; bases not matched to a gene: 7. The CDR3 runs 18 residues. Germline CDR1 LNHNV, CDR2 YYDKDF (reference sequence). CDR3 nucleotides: TGTGCCACCAGCAGAGAATGGGACAGGGCCACTAGCACAGATACGCAGTATTTT. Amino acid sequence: CATSREWDRATSTDTQYF.

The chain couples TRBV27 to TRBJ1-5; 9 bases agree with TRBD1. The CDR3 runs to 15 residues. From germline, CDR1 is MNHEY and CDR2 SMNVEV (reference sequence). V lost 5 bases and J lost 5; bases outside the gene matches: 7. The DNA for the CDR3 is TGTGCCAGCAGTCCCGGGACAGGGTCCCATCAGCCCCAGCATTTT. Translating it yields CASSPGTGSHQPQHF.

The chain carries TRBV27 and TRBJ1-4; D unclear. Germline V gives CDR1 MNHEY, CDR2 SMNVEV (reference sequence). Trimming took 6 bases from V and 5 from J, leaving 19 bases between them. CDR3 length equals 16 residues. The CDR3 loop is CASSPSVGRPNEKLFF. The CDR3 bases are TGTGCCAGCAGCCCAAGCGTCGGTCGGCCGAATGAAAAACTGTTTTTT.

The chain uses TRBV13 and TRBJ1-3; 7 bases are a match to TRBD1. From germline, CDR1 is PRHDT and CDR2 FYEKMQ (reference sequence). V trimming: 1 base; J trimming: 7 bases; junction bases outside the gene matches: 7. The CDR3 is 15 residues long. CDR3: CASSLDRGRGNTIYF. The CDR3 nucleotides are TGTGCCAGCAGCTTAGACAGGGGAAGAGGGAACACCATATATTTT. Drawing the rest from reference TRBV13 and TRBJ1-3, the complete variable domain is AAGVIQSPRHLIKEKRETATLKCYPIPRHDTVYWYQQGPGQDPQFLISFYEKMQSDKGSIPDRFSAQQFSDYHSELNMSSLELGDSALYFCASSLDRGRGNTIYFGEGSWLTVV.

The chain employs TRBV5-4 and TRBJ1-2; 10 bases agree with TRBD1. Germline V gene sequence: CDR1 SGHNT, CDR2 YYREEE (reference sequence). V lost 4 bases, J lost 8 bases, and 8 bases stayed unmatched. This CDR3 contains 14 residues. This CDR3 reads CASSAGQGRGGYTF. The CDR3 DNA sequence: TGTGCCAGCAGCGCGGGACAGGGGCGCGGCGGCTACACCTTC.